Reported below is one TCR beta chain. Its antigen is as yet unknown. This entry is derived from a study of T cell responses to AZD1222 COVID-19 vaccine. The assay was immunoSEQ multiplex PCR, and TCRdb's table has in-frame clones only and misses some. The sample contains approximately 190,000 clones, roughly 93% of which appear only once. Notes on the study in general: Females outnumbered males among donors, who were mostly white British; clonal diversity was possibly underestimated. Of the AZD1222 recipients, only 5 to 7 were seropositive at baseline.

The CDR3 has 15 amino acids. V dropped 5 bases and J dropped 3; count of bases not matched to a gene: 5. Germline V gene lookup returns CDR1 LGHNA and CDR2 YSLEER. The rearrangement joins TRBV4-3 to TRBJ2-1; TRBD1 aligns across 9 bases. Sequencing used peripheral blood, obtained on day 0 of AZD1222 vaccination. The clonotype was recovered from an adult in good health. This CDR3 is CASSDPGQGYNEQFF. In DNA, the CDR3 is TGCGCCAGCAGCGATCCGGGACAGGGCTACAATGAGCAGTTCTTC.